This TCR beta chain was found in a study of shared clonotypes between healthy human individuals (dated by TCRdb to 2020 to 2021). Looking at the study overall: Three men and a couple of women, aged 18 to 49 years, made up the cohort. For each donor, three plates each were used for CD4 naive and CD4 memory, two plates were used for CD8 naive, and one plate was used for CD8 memory. Leukapheresis yielded between about 0.94 and 9.5 billion PBMCs per donor. To increase sequencing depth and limit assay-specific biases, different laboratories used diverse techniques to prepare libraries and sequence TCR repertoires. To estimate repertoire size and how much clonotype sharing occurs between individuals, the study deeply sequenced the blood TCR repertoires of several healthy adults. Broad study findings and their caveats: Sampling was restricted to blood, and TCR repertoires in tissue are likely to differ from TCR repertoires in blood. Based on pairwise subsampling, the degree of clonotype sharing among donors was expected to be affected by sequencing depth. Compared with non-shared clonotypes, the clonotypes found in all four sorted-subset donors had higher generation probabilities. Around 5.4% of naive CD4, roughly 3.5% of naive CD8, roughly 2.4% of memory CD4, and more than 0.35% of memory CD8 clonotypes were shared across several donors. Naive subsets generally had larger estimated clonotype richness than memory subsets. Incomplete sequencing was indicated by rarefaction of sorted-subset datasets, despite the large sequencing depth. The genetic and exposure-history diversity represented was limited by the small number of donors.

TCR CDR3 regions were amplified from genomic DNA by multiplex PCR using the deep immunoSEQ assay. Extracted genomic DNA from each cell subset was distributed evenly across all wells of several immunoSEQ 96-well plates, and each plate was treated as a replicate. For sorted subsets, each replicate PCR was loaded with 200 ng genomic DNA, equivalent to 30,000 or so T cell genomes. Purified libraries were measured with a Qubit 3.0 fluorometer, size-checked on a Bioanalyzer 2100, and measured again with the KAPA Library Quantification kit. A separate single-read 150-cycle Illumina NextSeq 550 flow cell was used to sequence each immunoSEQ 96-well plate. From the authors' description of their analysis: Because the immunoSEQ output held only junctional sequences and lacked quality scores, the filtering could not match the filtering applied to full-length reads. To assign V/J genes and CDR3, sequences were annotated against IMGT germline references using PyIR, a Python wrapper for IgBLAST v1.9. Any read was removed if the V/J assignment was weak (E-value above 1e-6), the CDR3 was missing, or the read contained stop codons, out-of-frame junctions, or ambiguous translated residues. V3J clonotypes were defined as sequences sharing an identical inferred V gene, J gene, and CDR3 amino acid sequence. The percentage overlap between two repertoires was calculated by dividing the number of shared unique clonotypes by the size of the smaller repertoire. Repertoire richness was assessed with RTK rarefaction, the Chao1 estimator, and Recon v2.1 estimates of unobserved clonotypes. For all TCRbeta clonotypes obtained by the gDNA method from four donors, generation probabilities were computed with OLGA. Held by TCRdb, this immuneACCESS table contains in-frame sequences only and omits some clones. Under half of the omission traces to an unresolved V gene where checked; the cause of the rest is unknown. The DNA was the basis for D and trimming; V, J and clone size are from that table. Recorded for this sample are a few million clones; approximately 93% of them occurred a single time. Under 0.45% of the sample comes from the top ten.

As regards this clone: Its antigen target is currently unknown. There are no base qualities to consult, and no much larger clone falls within one base.

Deletion took 2 bases off V and 3 bases off J, with a span of 11 bases between the germline ends. The cysteine opens and the phenylalanine closes a CDR3 of 15 amino acids. This entry keeps only the CDR3 DNA: 45 bases, framed from base 1. From the germline V gene, CDR1 is SGHTA and CDR2 is FQGTGA. Donors were healthy HIV-negative adults with no recently reported acute infections or vaccinations. Every donor was a Caucasian adult living in Nashville, Tennessee, USA. CD4+ T cells were enriched through magnetic negative selection, after which naive cells were positively selected on CD45RA and the remaining negative fraction served as the memory subset. Blood was collected by leukapheresis, and PBMCs were isolated by Ficoll-Histopaque density gradient centrifugation and then cryopreserved in liquid nitrogen vapor phase. Analytical flow cytometry was used to check the purity and quantity of every magnetically sorted T cell population. Genomic DNA was isolated from each sorted fraction and quantified by UV absorbance on a Nanodrop 2000c.

Sequenced material: naive CD4+ T cells from PBMCs. This specimen's cell subset or site label, interpreted: CD45RA+ positively selected. This TCR came from a man between 18 and 35 years old in good health. Some clones in this sample may be carry-over from other donors' samples. The V gene is TRBV7-3 and the J gene is TRBJ2-1; TRBD1 is possibly the D segment (6 matching bases). The DNA is as follows: TGTGCCAGCAGCTTACTACAGGGAAGCTACAATGAGCAGTTCTTC. It translates to CASSLLQGSYNEQFF. This CDR3, with the reference TRBV7-3 and TRBJ2-1 proteins standing in past its ends, gives the full variable domain GAGVSQTPSNKVTEKGKYVELRCDPISGHTALYWYRQSLGQGPEFLIYFQGTGAADDSGLPNDRFFAVRPEGSVSTLKIQRTERGDSAVYLCASSLLQGSYNEQFFGPGTRLTVL.